The TCR beta chain under discussion was sequenced for a study of T cells in Graves' hyperthyroidism and ophthalmopathy. This clonotype occurred many times. Graves' hyperthyroidism was deemed stable absent ophthalmopathy progression within 18 months. RNA transcripts provided the source from which TCR beta CDR3 regions were amplified. First-round RT-PCR with HTBI primers amplified the TCR CDR3 region. TCRdb analysed the multiplex PCR reads with MiXCR anew, one entry per CDR3 protein. There are fewer than 350,000 distinct CDR3 sequences in the sample; about an eighth occur only once, and approximately 7.9% lies in the top ten. V was pared by 7 bases and J by 6 bases, with 15 bases between. This CDR3 spans 14 amino acids. The germline V gene has CDR1 SEHNR and CDR2 FQNEAQ (reference sequence).

The rearrangement uses TRBV7-9 and TRBJ2-2; a possible D gene is TRBD1 (6 bases). This sequence originates from a woman aged 40 to 50 with Graves' hyperthyroidism. Sequencing used blood. This chain's CDR3 is CASNRVGSSGELFF. CDR3 nucleotide sequence: TGTGCCAGCAACAGGGTTGGATCGTCCGGGGAGCTGTTTTTT.